This TCR beta chain was profiled in a study of T cells in Graves' hyperthyroidism and ophthalmopathy. Amplified TCR beta CDR3 regions came from RNA transcripts. The HTBI primer set was used in a first-round RT-PCR of the TCR CDR3. Each CDR3 protein gets one entry after TCRdb re-called the multiplex PCR reads with MiXCR. The data contain 730,000 or so distinct CDR3 sequences, 18% of them singletons. This clonotype has only one observation. Antigen specificity is unknown. The CDR3 loop spans 15 amino acids. The germline V gene has CDR1 SGHDT and CDR2 YYEEEE. V lost 3 bases to trimming and J lost 1 base, with 13 bases between them. General study results and limits: Prediction of ophthalmopathy progression came a median around 6.5 months pre-onset. Through a model of 13 V-J features, ophthalmopathy was separated from stable hyperthyroidism. In the blood, most expanded thyroid clonotypes above 0.001 appeared as well.

This clonotype was obtained from a woman between 50 and 59 years old with Graves' hyperthyroidism that later progressed to Graves' ophthalmopathy. The chain recombines TRBV5-6 with TRBJ1-1, with D possibly being TRBD1 (6 bases). Sequencing was done on a sample of blood. For the CDR3, the DNA is TGTGCCAGCAGCTATACCGGGACAAGGAACACTGAAGCTTTCTTT. Protein: CASSYTGTRNTEAFF.